The 16 T cell receptor beta chains below come from one sample, sequenced in a study of blood T cells in healthy people across ages. A second roughly 6 to 11 cycle PCR used barcoded and J-beta primers. Using its own MiXCR run on the 5' RACE reads, TCRdb lists one record per CDR3 protein. The sample includes about 1.6 million distinct CDR3 sequences, around 35% seen only once; the top ten take roughly 12%. Sequencing input: blood. These receptors came from a woman in her twenties or thirties in good health.

For this clonotype: A much bigger clone sits one base away, suggesting this may be a read error. The chain is built from TRBV6-1 and TRBJ2-7; 8 bases map to TRBD1. The trim removed 6 bases at V and 9 bases at J, leaving 4 bases unmatched. The CDR3 totals 11 residues. Germline V gene lookup returns CDR1 MNHNS and CDR2 SASEGT. In DNA form, the CDR3 reads TGTGCCAGCAGCCCCACAGGGGGGCAGTACTTC. It codes for CASSPTGGQYF.

J is TRBJ1-2 and V is TRBV4-1, with D perhaps matching TRBD1 (5 bases). Trimming removed 2 bases at V and 4 bases at J, with 17 bases between. The CDR3 runs 16 residues. Germline lookup yields CDR1 MGHRA and CDR2 YSYEKL. The DNA for the CDR3 is TGCGCCAGCAGCCAACTCGGGCCCGGGGACGGCTATGGCTACACCTTC. Residues: CASSQLGPGDGYGYTF.

The chain has TRBV5-1 and TRBJ2-5; 8 bases fit TRBD1. This CDR3 region has 15 residues. CDR1 is SGHRS, CDR2 YFSETQ, per germline. V was pared by 2 bases and J by 2 bases, with 5 bases of the junction left unmatched. CDR3 coding DNA: TGCGCCAGCAGCTTCTTGCAGGGGGCTCAAGAGACCCAGTACTTC. This sequence encodes CASSFLQGAQETQYF.

The chain carries TRBV20-1 and TRBJ2-5; D possibly matches TRBD1 or TRBD2 (6 bases each). CDR3 length: 16 residues. CDR1 and CDR2 (germline): DFQATT, SNEGSKA (reference sequence). V lost 1 base, J lost 1 base, and 16 bases lay in between. This CDR3 is CSARGGARGPQETQYF. CDR3 in DNA: TGCAGTGCTAGAGGGGGGGCCCGGGGACCCCAAGAGACCCAGTACTTC.

The chain joins TRBV6-4 to TRBJ2-1; 12 bases match TRBD2. Germline assignment: CDR1 MRHNA and CDR2 SNTAGT. V dropped 8 bases and J dropped 9; count of bases not matched to a gene: 8. This CDR3 spans 14 amino acids. CDR3 in amino acids: CASASGTSGSEQFF. CDR3 bases: TGTGCCAGCGCATCCGGGACTAGCGGGTCTGAGCAGTTCTTC.

This chain uses TRBV7-2 with TRBJ2-3; D is unclear. Germline V lookup: CDR1 SGHTA, CDR2 FQGNSA. The ends were cut back, 8 bases at V and 6 bases at J, with 6 bases in the middle. The CDR3 runs 10 residues. The CDR3 bases are TGTGCCAGCGCGGATGATACGCAGTATTTT. Amino acid sequence: CASADDTQYF.

The CDR3 coding sequence is TGTGCCAGCAGTCCAAAACGACTAGCGGGAGGGCCAGATACGCAGTATTTT. Its protein product is CASSPKRLAGGPDTQYF. This chain joins TRBV7-9 and TRBJ2-3; 14 bases are shared with TRBD2. Germline V gives CDR1 SEHNR, CDR2 FQNEAQ (reference sequence). The CDR3 contains 17 residues. V dropped 6 bases and J dropped 4; count of bases not matched to a gene: 9.

In this sample, this clonotype turned up a few times. The rearrangement uses TRBV2 and TRBJ1-1; D is unresolved. The V end was cut by 5 bases, the J end by 2 bases, with 9 bases between. Germline-derived CDR1 and CDR2 are SNHLY and FYNNEI. The CDR3 sequence is 13 residues long. This chain's CDR3 is CASSWRVNTEAFF. The DNA for the CDR3 is TGTGCCAGCAGTTGGAGGGTAAACACTGAAGCTTTCTTT.

The sample holds many counts of this clonotype. The V gene is TRBV7-6, the J gene TRBJ1-2; 8 bases match TRBD1. The CDR3 length is 15 residues. J was trimmed by 0 bases and V by 5 bases; bases with no gene match: 5. The germline V gene has CDR1 SGHVS and CDR2 FNYEAQ. In DNA, the CDR3 is TGTGCCAGCAGCCGCGGACAGGGAGCTAACTATGGCTACACCTTC. Translation gives CASSRGQGANYGYTF.

The chain recombines TRBV27 with TRBJ1-2; weak D call: TRBD1 (6 bases). The CDR3 loop spans 14 amino acids. The V end was cut by 6 bases, the J end by 6 bases, with 17 bases between. Per the germline V gene, CDR1 is MNHEY and CDR2 is SMNVEV (reference sequence). The CDR3 DNA reads as TGTGCCAGCAGGCAGGGGCCGGGATGGAATGGCTACACCTTC. Its protein product is CASRQGPGWNGYTF.

The gene calls are TRBV20-1 and TRBJ1-6; TRBD1 might be the D (6 bases). The germline CDR1 and CDR2 sequences are DFQATT and SNEGSKA (reference sequence). This CDR3 spans 14 amino acids. The V end was cut by 0 bases, the J end by 12 bases, with 15 bases between. The CDR3: CSARDSWGLGPLHF. In nucleotides, the CDR3 is TGCAGTGCTAGAGACTCGTGGGGGCTGGGACCCCTCCACTTT.

DNA of the CDR3: TGCGCCAGCAGCTTGGACGGCGGGGTCACGGTTTATGGCTACACCTTC. Residues: CASSLDGGVTVYGYTF. The V gene is TRBV5-1, the J gene TRBJ1-2; D unresolved. The CDR3 has 16 amino acids. V lost 0 bases, J lost 5 bases, and 17 bases lay in between. Germline V lookup: CDR1 SGHRS, CDR2 YFSETQ.

The rearrangement links TRBV12-3 or TRBV12-4 to TRBJ2-4, with D perhaps TRBD1 (6 bases). Gene TRBJ2-7 matches the end of the DNA better, so the J call may be wrong. The CDR3 is 14 residues long. CDR3 DNA sequence: TGTGCCAGCAGTTTGCAGGGGCTTGCCTACGAGCAGTACTTC. Protein: CASSLQGLAYEQYF.

This clonotype was counted only a few times. This chain joins TRBV28 and TRBJ2-7; 11 nucleotides match TRBD2. CDR3 length equals 16 residues. V was clipped by 6 bases and J by 0 bases; unmatched bases: 7. Germline V gene lookup returns CDR1 MDHEN and CDR2 SYDVKM. The CDR3, as DNA: TGTGCCAGCAGACCAGGACTAGCGGGCCGCTCCTACGAGCAGTACTTC. It codes for CASRPGLAGRSYEQYF. Complete variable domain (other parts from reference TRBV28 and TRBJ2-7): DVKVTQSSRYLVKRTGEKVFLECVQDMDHENMFWYRQDPGLGLRLIYFSYDVKMKEKGDIPEGYSVSREKKERFSLILESASTNQTSMYLCASRPGLAGRSYEQYFGPGTRLTVT.

V is TRBV5-1 and J is TRBJ2-1; D is unresolved. Gene TRBJ2-7 matches the end of the DNA better, so the J call may be wrong. The germline gives CDR1 SGHRS, CDR2 YFSETQ. The CDR3 runs 14 residues. The CDR3 nucleotides are TGCGCCAGCACCGCAGCGAGTTCCTACAATGAGCAGTACTTC. This gives the protein CASTAASSYNEQYF.

V and J are TRBV20-1 and TRBJ2-7, with TRBD2 matching 10 bases. Germline values: CDR1 DFQATT, CDR2 SNEGSKA (reference sequence). J was trimmed by 0 bases and V by 0 bases; bases with no gene match: 5. The CDR3 is made up of 16 amino acids. The CDR3 nucleotides are TGCAGTGCTAGAGAAACTAGCGGGGAGGGCTCCTACGAGCAGTACTTC. This encodes CSARETSGEGSYEQYF.